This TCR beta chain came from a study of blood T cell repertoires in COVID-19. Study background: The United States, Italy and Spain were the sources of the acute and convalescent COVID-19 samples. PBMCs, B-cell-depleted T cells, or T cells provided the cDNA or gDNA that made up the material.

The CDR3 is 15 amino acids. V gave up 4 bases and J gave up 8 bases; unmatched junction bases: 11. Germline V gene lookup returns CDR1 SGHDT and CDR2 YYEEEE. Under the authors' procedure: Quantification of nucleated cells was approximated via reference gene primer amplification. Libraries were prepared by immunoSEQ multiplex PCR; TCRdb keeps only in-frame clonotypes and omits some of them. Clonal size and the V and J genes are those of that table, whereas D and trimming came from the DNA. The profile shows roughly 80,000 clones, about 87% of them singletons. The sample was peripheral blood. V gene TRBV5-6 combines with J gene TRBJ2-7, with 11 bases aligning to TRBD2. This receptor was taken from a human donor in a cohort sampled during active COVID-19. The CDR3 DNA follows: TGTGCCAGCAGCGTGGAACTAGCGGGAGAATTTAAGCAGTACTTC. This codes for CASSVELAGEFKQYF.